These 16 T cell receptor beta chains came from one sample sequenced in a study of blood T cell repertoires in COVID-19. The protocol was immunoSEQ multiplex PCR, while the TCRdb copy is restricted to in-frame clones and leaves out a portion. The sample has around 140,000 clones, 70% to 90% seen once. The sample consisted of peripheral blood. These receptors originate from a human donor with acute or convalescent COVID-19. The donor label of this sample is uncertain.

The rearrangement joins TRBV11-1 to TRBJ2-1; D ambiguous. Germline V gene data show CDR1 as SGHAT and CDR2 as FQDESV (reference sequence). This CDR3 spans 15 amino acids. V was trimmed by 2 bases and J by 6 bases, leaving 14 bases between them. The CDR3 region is CASSLTGQSPNEQFF. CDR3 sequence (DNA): TGTGCCAGCAGCTTAACGGGTCAGAGCCCCAATGAGCAGTTCTTC. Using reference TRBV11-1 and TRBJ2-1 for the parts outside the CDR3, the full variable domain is EAEVAQSPRYKITEKSQAVAFWCDPISGHATLYWYRQILGQGPELLVQFQDESVVDDSQLPKDRFSAERLKGVDSTLKIQPAELGDSAMYLCASSLTGQSPNEQFFGPGTRLTVL.

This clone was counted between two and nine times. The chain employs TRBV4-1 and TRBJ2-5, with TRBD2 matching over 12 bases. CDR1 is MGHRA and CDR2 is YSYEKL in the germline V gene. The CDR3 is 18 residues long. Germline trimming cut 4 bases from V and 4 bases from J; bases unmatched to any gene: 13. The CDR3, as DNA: TGCGCCAGCAGCCGGGGCCCCGGACTAGCGGGAAATTCAGAGACCCAGTACTTC. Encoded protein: CASSRGPGLAGNSETQYF.

CDR3 protein: CASGYQGQETQYF. The CDR3 DNA reads as TGTGCCAGTGGATACCAGGGCCAAGAGACCCAGTACTTC. This chain joins TRBV19 and TRBJ2-5, with D tentatively TRBD1 (5 bases). The CDR3 runs 13 residues. Germline lookup yields CDR1 LNHDA and CDR2 SQIVND (reference sequence). Deletions cut 8 bases from V and 1 base from J, with 11 bases between.

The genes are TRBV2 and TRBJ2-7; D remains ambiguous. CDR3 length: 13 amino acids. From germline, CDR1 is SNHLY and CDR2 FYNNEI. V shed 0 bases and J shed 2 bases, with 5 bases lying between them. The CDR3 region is CASSEARPYEQYV. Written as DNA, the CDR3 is TGTGCCAGCAGTGAAGCGCGCCCCTACGAGCAGTACGTC.

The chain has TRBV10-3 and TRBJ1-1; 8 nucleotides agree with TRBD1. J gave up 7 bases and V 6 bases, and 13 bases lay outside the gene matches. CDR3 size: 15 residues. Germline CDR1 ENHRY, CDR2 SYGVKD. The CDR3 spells CAISDYPGQGGEAFF. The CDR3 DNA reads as TGTGCCATCAGCGACTACCCCGGACAGGGTGGTGAAGCTTTCTTT.

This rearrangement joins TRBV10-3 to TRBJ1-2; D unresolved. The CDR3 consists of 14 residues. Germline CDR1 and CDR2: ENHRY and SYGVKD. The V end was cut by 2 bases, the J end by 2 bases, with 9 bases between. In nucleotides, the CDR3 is TGTGCCATCAGTGAGGGTTCTAGGAACTATGGCTACACCTTC. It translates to CAISEGSRNYGYTF.

CDR3 sequence: CASSRTGVVYEQYF. CDR3 bases: TGCGCCAGCTCCCGGACAGGGGTGGTCTACGAGCAGTACTTC. J is TRBJ2-7 and V is TRBV5-1, with 9 bases matching TRBD1. The CDR3 length is 14 residues. The ends lost 7 bases at V and 3 bases at J; junction bases unmatched: 8. CDR1 and CDR2 (germline): SGHRS, YFSETQ.

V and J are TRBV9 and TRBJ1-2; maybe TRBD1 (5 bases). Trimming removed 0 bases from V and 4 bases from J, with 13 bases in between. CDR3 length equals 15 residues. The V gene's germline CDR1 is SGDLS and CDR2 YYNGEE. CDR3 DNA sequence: TGTGCCAGCAGCGTAGAGGGGTCAGCTAGCTATGGCTACACCTTC. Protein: CASSVEGSASYGYTF.

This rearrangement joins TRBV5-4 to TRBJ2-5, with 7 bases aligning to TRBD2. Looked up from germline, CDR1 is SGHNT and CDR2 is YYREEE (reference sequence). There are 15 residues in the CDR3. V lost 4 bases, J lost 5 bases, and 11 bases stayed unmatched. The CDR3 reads CASSRVLAGEETQYF. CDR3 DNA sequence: TGTGCCAGCAGCCGGGTTTTGGCGGGAGAGGAGACCCAGTACTTC.

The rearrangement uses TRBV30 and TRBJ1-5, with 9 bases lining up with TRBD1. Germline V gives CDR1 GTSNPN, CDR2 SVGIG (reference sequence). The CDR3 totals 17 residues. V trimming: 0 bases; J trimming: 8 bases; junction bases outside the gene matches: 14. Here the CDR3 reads CAWSVPVNRGRREPQHF. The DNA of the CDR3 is TGTGCCTGGAGTGTACCGGTGAACAGGGGGCGTCGGGAGCCCCAGCATTTT.

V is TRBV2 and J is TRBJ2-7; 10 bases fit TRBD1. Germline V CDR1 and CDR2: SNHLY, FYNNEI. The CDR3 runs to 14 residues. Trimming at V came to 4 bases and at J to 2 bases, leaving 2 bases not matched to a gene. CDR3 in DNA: TGTGCCAGCAGTGGACAGGGGGCCGCCTACGAGCAGTACTTC. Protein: CASSGQGAAYEQYF.

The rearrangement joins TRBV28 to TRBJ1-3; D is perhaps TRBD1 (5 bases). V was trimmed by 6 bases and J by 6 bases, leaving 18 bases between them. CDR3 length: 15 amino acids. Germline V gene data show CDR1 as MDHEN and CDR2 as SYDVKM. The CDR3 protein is CASSPPDTVLNTIYF. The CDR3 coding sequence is TGTGCCAGCAGCCCTCCGGACACAGTATTAAACACCATATATTTT.

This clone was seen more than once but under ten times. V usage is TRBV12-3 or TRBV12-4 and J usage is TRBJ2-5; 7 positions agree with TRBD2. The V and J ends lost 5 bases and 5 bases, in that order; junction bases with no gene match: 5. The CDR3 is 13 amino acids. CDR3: CASSAGLVETQYF. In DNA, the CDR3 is TGTGCCAGCAGTGCCGGACTAGTTGAGACCCAGTACTTC.

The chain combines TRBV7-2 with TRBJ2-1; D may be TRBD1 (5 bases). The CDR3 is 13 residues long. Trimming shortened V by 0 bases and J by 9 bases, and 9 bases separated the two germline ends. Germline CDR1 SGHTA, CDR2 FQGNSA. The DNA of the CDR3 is TGTGCCAGCAGCTTAGCGGTGGGGCGTGAGCAGTTCTTC. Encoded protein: CASSLAVGREQFF.

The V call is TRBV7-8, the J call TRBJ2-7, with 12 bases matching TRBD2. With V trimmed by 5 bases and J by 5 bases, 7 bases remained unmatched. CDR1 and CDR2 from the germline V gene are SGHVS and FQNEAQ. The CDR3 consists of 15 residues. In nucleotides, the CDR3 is TGTGCCAGCAGCCAAACCGGGACTAGCGGGCACGAGCAGTACGTC. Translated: CASSQTGTSGHEQYV.

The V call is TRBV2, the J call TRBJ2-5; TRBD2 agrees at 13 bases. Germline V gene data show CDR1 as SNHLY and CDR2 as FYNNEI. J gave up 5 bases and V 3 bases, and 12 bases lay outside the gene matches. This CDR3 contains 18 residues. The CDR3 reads CASSDGTSGRVSQETQYF. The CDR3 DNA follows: TGTGCCAGCAGTGATGGTACTAGCGGGAGGGTGAGTCAGGAGACCCAGTACTTC.